The 19 T cell receptor beta chains reported below all come from one sample, sequenced in a study of blood T cell repertoires in COVID-19. Only in-frame clones appear in the TCRdb table, and some are missing; sequencing was by immunoSEQ multiplex PCR. The table lists some 220,000 clones, approximately 86% of them singletons. The sample comprised peripheral blood. The source is a woman in her twenties or thirties with COVID-19, enrolled during active disease.

J is TRBJ2-3 and V is TRBV30, with TRBD1 as a possible D gene (5 bases). The germline V and J ends were trimmed by 0 bases and 1 base, with 8 bases remaining between them. CDR3 size: 14 residues. The germline V gene has CDR1 GTSNPN and CDR2 SVGIG (reference sequence). CDR3 sequence reads: CAWSVIGGTDTQYF. The CDR3 nucleotides read TGTGCCTGGAGTGTAATAGGGGGCACAGATACGCAGTATTTT.

The J gene is TRBJ2-4, the V gene TRBV19, with 8 bases matching TRBD1. From germline, CDR1 is LNHDA and CDR2 SQIVND (reference sequence). CDR3 length: 15 residues. The ends lost 4 bases at V and 2 bases at J; junction bases unmatched: 4. CDR3: CASSTRDRPKNIQYF. The CDR3 DNA reads as TGTGCCAGTAGTACTCGGGACAGGCCCAAAAACATTCAGTACTTC.

V is TRBV18 and J is TRBJ2-3; TRBD1 aligns across 7 bases. V lost 4 bases and J lost 5; bases outside the gene matches: 6. CDR1 is KGHSH and CDR2 is LQKENI in the germline V gene. There are 14 residues in the CDR3. The DNA for the CDR3 is TGTGCCAGCTCACTAACGACAGGGCGAGATACGCAGTATTTT. It yields the protein CASSLTTGRDTQYF.

The chain carries TRBV5-1 and TRBJ2-1; TRBD2 matches 8 bases. Germline values: CDR1 SGHRS, CDR2 YFSETQ. This CDR3 spans 14 amino acids. The V gene end was trimmed by 2 bases and the J gene end by 5 bases; junction bases not matched to a gene: 3. CDR3 in amino acids: CASSFGSGDNEQFF. Here the CDR3 DNA reads TGCGCCAGCAGCTTCGGTAGCGGGGACAATGAGCAGTTCTTC.

This chain links TRBV24-1 with TRBJ2-2, with D uncertain. CDR1 and CDR2 from the germline V gene are KGHDR and SFDVKD. Trimming pared 3 bases from V and 7 bases from J, leaving 8 bases between. This CDR3 comprises 13 residues. This CDR3 reads CATSDAAVGELFF. The CDR3 bases are TGTGCCACCAGTGATGCCGCGGTCGGGGAGCTGTTTTTT.

The gene calls are TRBV6-5 and TRBJ2-2, with TRBD2 matching 7 bases. Per germline, CDR1 MNHEY and CDR2 SVGAGI. CDR3 length: 14 residues. J was trimmed by 5 bases and V by 7 bases; bases with no gene match: 7. The CDR3 nucleotides read TGTGCCAGCATCCCGGGGGGTGGTACCGGGGAGCTGTTTTTT. Its protein is CASIPGGGTGELFF.

The gene calls are TRBV9 and TRBJ1-3; 8 bases match TRBD1. After removal of 2 bases from V and 0 bases from J, the junction contained 1 base not matched to a gene. Germline V lookup: CDR1 SGDLS, CDR2 YYNGEE. The CDR3 is made up of 15 amino acids. CDR3 in amino acids: CASSVTGASGNTIYF. The CDR3 DNA follows: TGTGCCAGCAGCGTGACAGGGGCCTCTGGAAACACCATATATTTT.

V usage is TRBV6-6 and J usage is TRBJ1-1; 7 nucleotides agree with TRBD1. The CDR3 spans 15 residues. The J segment lost 3 bases and the V segment lost 0 bases, leaving 4 bases of the junction unmatched. Germline-derived CDR1 and CDR2 are MNHNY and SVGAGI (reference sequence). The CDR3 loop reads CASSYSTQGDTEAFF. DNA for the CDR3: TGTGCCAGCAGTTACTCGACCCAGGGGGACACTGAAGCTTTCTTT.

The sample holds a few counts of this clone. The CDR3 bases are TGTGCCAGCAGCGTAGTAGGAGGGGAGCCCCAAGAGACCCAGTACTTC. Its protein product is CASSVVGGEPQETQYF. J is TRBJ2-5 and V is TRBV9; D might be TRBD2 (6 bases). Per germline, CDR1 SGDLS and CDR2 YYNGEE. V was clipped by 0 bases and J by 1 base, with 13 bases between them. The CDR3 has 16 amino acids.

V is TRBV5-4 and J is TRBJ2-3; TRBD2 matches at 12 bases. Trimming at V came to 4 bases and at J to 0 bases, leaving 9 bases not matched to a gene. CDR3 length equals 18 residues. CDR1 and CDR2 from the germline V gene are SGHNT and YYREEE (reference sequence). The CDR3 sequence: CASSPTSGRPTSTDTQYF. In DNA, the CDR3 is TGTGCCAGCAGCCCTACTAGCGGGAGGCCGACTAGCACAGATACGCAGTATTTT.

The chain joins TRBV18 to TRBJ1-5; D gene uncertain. The V end was cut by 6 bases, the J end by 6 bases, with 15 bases between. The CDR3 has 14 amino acids. Germline assignment: CDR1 KGHSH and CDR2 LQKENI. Here the CDR3 DNA reads TGTGCCAGCTCTTCGGGCGGGCTCGGTCAGCCCCAGCATTTT. This gives the protein CASSSGGLGQPQHF.

The chain uses TRBV3-1 (or the pseudogene TRBV3-2) and TRBJ2-5; D is unclear. The CDR3 covers 13 residues. In germline, CDR1 is LGHDT, CDR2 YNNKEL (reference sequence). V lost 4 bases and J lost 2, with 8 bases in between. The DNA for the CDR3 is TGTGCCAGCAGCCTCAGTCTTCAAGAGACCCAGTACTTC. Amino acid sequence: CASSLSLQETQYF.

The CDR3 is CASSQDAGDIQYF. As DNA, the CDR3 is TGCGCCAGCAGCCAAGACGCGGGGGACATTCAGTACTTC. The chain recombines TRBV4-3 with TRBJ2-4; 7 bases map to TRBD2. The ends lost 0 bases at V and 8 bases at J; junction bases unmatched: 1. The CDR3 is 13 residues long. Germline V gives CDR1 LGHNA, CDR2 YSLEER.

The CDR3 DNA reads TGTGCCACCAACTCGGGACGGGGGGACGGCGAGCAGTACTTC. This gives the protein CATNSGRGDGEQYF. The chain uses TRBV15 and TRBJ2-7, with 7 bases matching TRBD2. CDR3 length: 14 residues. After removal of 7 bases from V and 6 bases from J, the junction contained 12 bases not matched to a gene. CDR1 is LNHNV, CDR2 YYDKDF, per germline (reference sequence).

The chain combines TRBV27 with TRBJ1-2; D possibly corresponds to TRBD1 (5 bases). In germline, CDR1 is MNHEY, CDR2 SMNVEV (reference sequence). This CDR3 spans 13 amino acids. Trimming stripped 3 bases from V and 7 bases from J, with 12 bases between. As DNA, the CDR3 is TGTGCCAGCAGTTTTTCCAGGGAAGGTGGCTACACCTTC. Translated, it gives CASSFSREGGYTF.

The gene calls are TRBV4-3 and TRBJ1-6; 9 nucleotides align to TRBD1. Germline lookup yields CDR1 LGHNA and CDR2 YSLEER. This CDR3 has 14 amino acids. V shed 5 bases and J 9 bases; nucleotides not matched to a gene: 5. The CDR3 coding sequence is TGCGCCAGCAGCACCGGACAGGGGATTTCACCCCTCCACTTT. The encoded protein is CASSTGQGISPLHF.

The rearrangement joins TRBV28 to TRBJ1-6; D unclear. CDR1 is MDHEN and CDR2 is SYDVKM in the germline V gene. The CDR3 covers 16 residues. The ends were cut back, 5 bases at V and 7 bases at J, with 18 bases in the middle. The CDR3 region has the DNA TGTGCCAGCAGTCCTTCCTACCGGGTCGTCAATTCACCCCTCCACTTT. Encoded protein: CASSPSYRVVNSPLHF.

This clone has a single count. V is TRBV6-2 or TRBV6-3 and J is TRBJ2-5; TRBD2 matches at 7 bases. V trimming: 2 bases; J trimming: 8 bases; junction bases outside the gene matches: 8. Germline V gene sequence: CDR1 MNHEY, CDR2 SVGEGT. The CDR3 loop spans 14 amino acids. Written as DNA, the CDR3 is TGTGCCAGCAGTTACCGCAGGGAGGGTGGTACCCAGTACTTC. Its translation: CASSYRREGGTQYF.

The chain is built from TRBV6-2 or TRBV6-3 and TRBJ2-3; 7 nucleotides match TRBD2. There are 16 residues in the CDR3. J lost 1 base, V lost 7 bases, and 11 bases had no gene match. CDR1 MNHEY and CDR2 SVGEGT come from the germline V gene. The DNA of the CDR3 is TGTGCCAGCACCCCTGAGCGGGGACTTGGCACAGATACGCAGTATTTT. Translated, it gives CASTPERGLGTDTQYF.